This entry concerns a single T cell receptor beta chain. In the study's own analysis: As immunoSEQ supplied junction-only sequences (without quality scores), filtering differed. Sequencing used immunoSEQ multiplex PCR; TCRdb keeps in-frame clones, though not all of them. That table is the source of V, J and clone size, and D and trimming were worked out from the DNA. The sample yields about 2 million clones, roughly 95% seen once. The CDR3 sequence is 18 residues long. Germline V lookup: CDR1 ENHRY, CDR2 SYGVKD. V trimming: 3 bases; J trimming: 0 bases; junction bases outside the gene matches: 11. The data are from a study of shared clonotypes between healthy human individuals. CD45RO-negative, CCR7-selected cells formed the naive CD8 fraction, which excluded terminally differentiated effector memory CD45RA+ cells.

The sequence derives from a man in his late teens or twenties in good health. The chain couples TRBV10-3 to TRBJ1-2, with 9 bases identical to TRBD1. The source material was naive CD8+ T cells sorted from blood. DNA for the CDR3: TGTGCCATCAGTGATCCTTCGGACAGGGGATGGTCTAACTATGGCTACACCTTC. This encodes CAISDPSDRGWSNYGYTF.